One T cell receptor beta chain is described in this entry. Its cognate antigen is unknown. With roughly 17 and 9 cycles respectively, two nested PCRs were carried out on TCRalpha and TCRbeta cDNA. Using the 5' RACE reads, TCRdb records one entry per CDR3 protein without DNA. The listing contains around 410,000 distinct CDR3 sequences. Per the germline V gene, CDR1 is SGDLS and CDR2 is YYNGEE. The CDR3 sequence is 14 residues long. The sample comes from a study of monozygotic twins with inflammatory bowel disease. Study observations and caveats: Subtypes among T cells remained indistinguishable. Lower TCRbeta diversity (inverse Simpson) was seen in IBD patients than in healthy co-twins.

The V call is TRBV9, the J call TRBJ2-1; TCRdb outputs TRBD1, but without DNA this stays unchecked. Sequences were obtained from blood. This TCR derives from a human donor with ulcerative colitis or Crohn's disease, or a healthy co-twin of an affected twin (not recorded which). CDR3 amino acids: CASSGQGGINEQFF.